The clone carrying this T cell receptor beta chain was picked up a small number of times. The antigen remains unidentified. TCRdb reprocessed the 5' RACE reads with MiXCR, giving one entry per CDR3 protein. Of under 350,000 distinct CDR3 sequences listed, more than 8% are singletons. The data are from a study of identical twins. V shed 4 bases, J shed 0 bases, and the junction held 2 bases outside the gene matches. Germline V lookup: CDR1 DFQATT, CDR2 SNEGSKA (reference sequence). This CDR3 comprises 14 residues. Study-wide findings and caveats: Whereas memory repertoires showed no such difference, abundant cord blood beta clonotypes carried fewer insertions.

The same specimen was also included in a second study, on yellow fever vaccine responses in identical twins.

The receptor comes from a woman under 30 in good health. V usage is TRBV20-1 and J usage is TRBJ2-2; 7 bases line up with TRBD1. Material: CD8+ T cells sorted from blood. CDR3 region: CSATGQTNTGELFF. The CDR3 region has the DNA TGCAGTGCTACGGGACAGACGAACACCGGGGAGCTGTTTTTT.